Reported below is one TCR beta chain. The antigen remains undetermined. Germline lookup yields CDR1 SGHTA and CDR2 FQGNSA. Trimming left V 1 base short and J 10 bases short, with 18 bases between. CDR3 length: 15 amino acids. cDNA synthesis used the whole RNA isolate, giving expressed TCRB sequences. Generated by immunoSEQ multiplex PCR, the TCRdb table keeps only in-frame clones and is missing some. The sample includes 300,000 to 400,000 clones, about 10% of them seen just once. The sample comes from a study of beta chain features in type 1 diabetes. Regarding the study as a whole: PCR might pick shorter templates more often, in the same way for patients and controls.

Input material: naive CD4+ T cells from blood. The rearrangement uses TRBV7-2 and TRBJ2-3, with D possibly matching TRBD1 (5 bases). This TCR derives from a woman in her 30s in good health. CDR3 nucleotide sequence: TGTGCCAGCAGCTTAGGTAGTAGGGGTAGTCTCGCGCAGTATTTT. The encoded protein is CASSLGSRGSLAQYF. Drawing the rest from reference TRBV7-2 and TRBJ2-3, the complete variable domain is GAGVSQSPSNKVTEKGKDVELRCDPISGHTALYWYRQSLGQGLEFLIYFQGNSAPDKSGLPSDRFSAERTGGSVSTLTIQRTQQEDSAVYLCASSLGSRGSLAQYFGPGTRLTVL.